This TCR beta chain was retrieved from a study of identical twins. This clonotype was picked up a small number of times. There are 13 residues in the CDR3. V shed 11 bases and J shed 0 bases, with 13 bases lying between them. Germline V lookup: CDR1 SNHLY, CDR2 FYNNEI. One entry per CDR3 protein, called by TCRdb with MiXCR from the 5' RACE reads. Here the sample spans hundreds of thousands of distinct CDR3 sequences, about 8.3% being singletons. These data are also associated with another study on yellow fever vaccine responses in identical twins.

Source material: memory (CD45RO+) T cells sorted from blood. The rearrangement links TRBV2 to TRBJ1-2; D not resolved. The source is a woman between 18 and 29 years old in good health. Here the CDR3 reads CAYSGDTNYGYTF. DNA of the CDR3: TGTGCCTACTCAGGAGATACTAACTATGGCTACACCTTC.